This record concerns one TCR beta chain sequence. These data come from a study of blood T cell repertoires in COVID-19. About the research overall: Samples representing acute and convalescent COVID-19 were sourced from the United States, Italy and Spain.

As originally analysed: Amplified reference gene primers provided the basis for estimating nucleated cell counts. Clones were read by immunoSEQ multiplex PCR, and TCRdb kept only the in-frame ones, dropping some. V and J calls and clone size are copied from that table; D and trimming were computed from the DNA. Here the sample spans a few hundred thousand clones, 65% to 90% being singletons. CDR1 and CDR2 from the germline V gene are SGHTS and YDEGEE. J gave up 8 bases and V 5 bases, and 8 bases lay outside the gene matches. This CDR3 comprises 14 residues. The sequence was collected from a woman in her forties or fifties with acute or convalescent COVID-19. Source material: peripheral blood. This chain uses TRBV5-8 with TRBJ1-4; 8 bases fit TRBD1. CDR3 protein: CASRQTGVGEKLFF. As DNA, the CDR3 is TGTGCCAGCAGGCAGACAGGGGTCGGCGAAAAACTGTTTTTT.